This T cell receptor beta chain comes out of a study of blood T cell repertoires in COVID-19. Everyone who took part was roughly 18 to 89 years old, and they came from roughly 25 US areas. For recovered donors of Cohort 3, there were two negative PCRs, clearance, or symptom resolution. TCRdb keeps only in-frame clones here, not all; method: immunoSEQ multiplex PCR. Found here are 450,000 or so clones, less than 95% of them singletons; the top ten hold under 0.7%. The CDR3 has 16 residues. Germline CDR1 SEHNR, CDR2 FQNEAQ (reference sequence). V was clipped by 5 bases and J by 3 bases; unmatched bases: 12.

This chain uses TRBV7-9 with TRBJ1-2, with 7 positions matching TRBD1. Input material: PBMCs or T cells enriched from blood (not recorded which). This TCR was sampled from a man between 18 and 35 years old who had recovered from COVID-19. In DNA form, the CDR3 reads TGTGCCAGCAGCCCGGACAGGACGAAGACCCACTATGGCTACACCTTC. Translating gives CASSPDRTKTHYGYTF.